This T cell receptor (beta chain) comes out of a study of cytomegalovirus exposure and HLA in healthy donors. Study results and limitations: Analysis was carried out at a later point, and it linked a missense DCLRE1C variant to TCR beta V- and J-gene trimming. As immune exposure information, only CMV serostatus was available.

There are 14 residues in the CDR3. Trimming cost V 6 bases and J 8 bases, with 19 bases left between them. The germline CDR1 and CDR2 sequences are MDHEN and SYDVKM. Primers included in the PCR were 60 Vbeta and 13 Jbeta primers. Profiled with immunoSEQ multiplex PCR; TCRdb holds only in-frame clones, not every one. This sample has around 160,000 clones, with roughly 80% found just once. As concerns this clone: Antigen: not known.

V gene TRBV28 combines with J gene TRBJ1-2; a possible D gene is TRBD1 (6 bases). What was sequenced was PBMCs. The clonotype originates from a woman aged 40-49 years in good health and CMV-seropositive. The CDR3 DNA is TGTGCCAGCAGCCCTCTTTTGGTCCAGGGGGGCTACACCTTC. Translating gives CASSPLLVQGGYTF.